This T cell receptor beta chain was recorded in a study of beta chain features in type 1 diabetes. CD45RO/CCR7/CD25/CD127/CD95/CD27 sorting isolated CD4+ naive, central memory, regulatory and stem cell-like memory cells. Purity exceeded 95% in all sorted populations. There are 14 residues in the CDR3. Germline assignment: CDR1 SGHAT and CDR2 FQDESV (reference sequence). Between the trimmed V and J ends, which lost 5 bases and 3 bases, there was a span of 13 bases. What was sequenced were expressed TCRB transcripts, since all of the isolated RNA had been reverse transcribed. An average around 3.8 million reads came from naive, central memory and regulatory T cell samples. Measured with immunoSEQ multiplex PCR; TCRdb has only the in-frame clones, and not every one. Of hundreds of thousands of clones detected, less than 9.5% appear once; the ten largest clones hold roughly 0.44%.

V and J are TRBV11-1 and TRBJ2-5; D may be TRBD1 or TRBD2 (6 bases each). Sequencing was performed on central memory CD4+ T cells from blood. The clonotype comes from a woman under 30 in good health. The CDR3, as DNA: TGTGCCAGCAGCCCCCCGGGGGCGAAAGAGACCCAGTACTTC. This translates into CASSPPGAKETQYF.